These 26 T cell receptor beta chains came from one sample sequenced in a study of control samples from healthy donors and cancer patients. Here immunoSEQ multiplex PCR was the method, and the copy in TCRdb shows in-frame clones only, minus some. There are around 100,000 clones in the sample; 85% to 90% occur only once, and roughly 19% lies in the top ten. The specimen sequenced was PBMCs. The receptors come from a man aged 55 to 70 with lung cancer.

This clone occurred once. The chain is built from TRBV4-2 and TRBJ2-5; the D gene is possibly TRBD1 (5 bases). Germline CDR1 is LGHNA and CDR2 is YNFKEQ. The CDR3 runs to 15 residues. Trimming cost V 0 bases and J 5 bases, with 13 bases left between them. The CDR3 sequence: CASSQDPGFVETQYF. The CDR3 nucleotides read TGTGCCAGCAGCCAAGATCCAGGGTTCGTGGAGACCCAGTACTTC.

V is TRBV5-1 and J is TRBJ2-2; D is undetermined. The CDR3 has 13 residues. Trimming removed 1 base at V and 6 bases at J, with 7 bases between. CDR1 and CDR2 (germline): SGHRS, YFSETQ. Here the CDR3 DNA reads TGCGCCAGCAGCTTGACTGAACCCGGGGAGCTGTTTTTT. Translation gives CASSLTEPGELFF.

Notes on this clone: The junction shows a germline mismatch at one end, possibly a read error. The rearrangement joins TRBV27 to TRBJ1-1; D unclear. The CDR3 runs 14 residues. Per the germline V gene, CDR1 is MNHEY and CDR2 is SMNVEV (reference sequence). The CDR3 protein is CASSLYAGSTPLFF. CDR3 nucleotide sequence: TGTGCCAGCAGTTTATATGCGGGCTCGACTCCACTTTTTTTT.

The chain's CDR3 is CAWSNDRRETQYF. The CDR3 bases are TGTGCCTGGAGTAACGACCGAAGGGAGACCCAGTACTTC. The chain joins TRBV30 to TRBJ2-5, with D hard to call. Germline CDR1 GTSNPN, CDR2 SVGIG (reference sequence). The CDR3 loop spans 13 amino acids. V lost 2 bases and J lost 5, with 12 bases in between.

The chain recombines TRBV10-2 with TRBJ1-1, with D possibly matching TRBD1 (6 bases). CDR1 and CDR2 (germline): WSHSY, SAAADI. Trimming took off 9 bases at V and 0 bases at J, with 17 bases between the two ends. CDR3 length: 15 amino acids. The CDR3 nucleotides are TGCGCCAGTTTGACAGGTCAACTCATGAACACTGAAGCTTTCTTT. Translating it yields CASLTGQLMNTEAFF.

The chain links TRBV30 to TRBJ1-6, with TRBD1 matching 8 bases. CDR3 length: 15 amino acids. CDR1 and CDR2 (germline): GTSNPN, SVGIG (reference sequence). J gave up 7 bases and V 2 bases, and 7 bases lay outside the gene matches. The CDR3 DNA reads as TGTGCCTGGAGTCCCCAGACAGGGGCGAATTCACCCCTCCACTTT. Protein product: CAWSPQTGANSPLHF.

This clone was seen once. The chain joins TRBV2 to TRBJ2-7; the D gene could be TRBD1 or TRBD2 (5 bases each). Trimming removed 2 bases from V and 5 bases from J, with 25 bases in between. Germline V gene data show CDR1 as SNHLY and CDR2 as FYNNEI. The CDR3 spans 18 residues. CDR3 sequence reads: CASSESGQSTRRADEQYF. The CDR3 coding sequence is TGTGCCAGCAGTGAATCGGGGCAGTCGACACGACGCGCCGACGAGCAGTACTTC.

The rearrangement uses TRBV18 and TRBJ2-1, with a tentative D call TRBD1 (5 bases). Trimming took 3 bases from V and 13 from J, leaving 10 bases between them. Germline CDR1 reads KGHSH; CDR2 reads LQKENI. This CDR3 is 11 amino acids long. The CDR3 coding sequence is TGTGCCAGCTCACCCGAGACAGACCAGTTCTTC. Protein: CASSPETDQFF.

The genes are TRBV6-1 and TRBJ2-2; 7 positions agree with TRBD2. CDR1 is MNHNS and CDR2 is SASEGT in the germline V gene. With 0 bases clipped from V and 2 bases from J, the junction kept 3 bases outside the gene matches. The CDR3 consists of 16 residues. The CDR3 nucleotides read TGTGCCAGCAGTGAAGCAGCGGGGCGTAACACCGGGGAGCTGTTTTTT. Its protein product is CASSEAAGRNTGELFF.

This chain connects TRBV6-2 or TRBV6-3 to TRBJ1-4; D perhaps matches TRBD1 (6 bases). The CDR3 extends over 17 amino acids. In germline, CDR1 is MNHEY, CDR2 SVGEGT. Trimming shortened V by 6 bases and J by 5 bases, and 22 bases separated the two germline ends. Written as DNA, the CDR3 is TGTGCCAGCAGCCCTACAGGGAGGGGGACTTTAAATGAAAAACTGTTTTTT. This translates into CASSPTGRGTLNEKLFF.

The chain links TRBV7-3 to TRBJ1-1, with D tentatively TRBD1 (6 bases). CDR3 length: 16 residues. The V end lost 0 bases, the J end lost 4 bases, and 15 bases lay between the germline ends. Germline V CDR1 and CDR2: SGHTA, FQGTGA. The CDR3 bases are TGTGCCAGCAGCTTAACAGGGGGGTCCTTGGGCACTGAAGCTTTCTTT. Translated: CASSLTGGSLGTEAFF.

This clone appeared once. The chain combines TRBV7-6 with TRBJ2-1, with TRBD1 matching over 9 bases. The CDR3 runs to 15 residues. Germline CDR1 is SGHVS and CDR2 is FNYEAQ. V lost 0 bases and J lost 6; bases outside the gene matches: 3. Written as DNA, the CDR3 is TGTGCCAGCAGCTTAGCTGGGACAGGGCCCAATGAGCAGTTCTTC. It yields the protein CASSLAGTGPNEQFF.

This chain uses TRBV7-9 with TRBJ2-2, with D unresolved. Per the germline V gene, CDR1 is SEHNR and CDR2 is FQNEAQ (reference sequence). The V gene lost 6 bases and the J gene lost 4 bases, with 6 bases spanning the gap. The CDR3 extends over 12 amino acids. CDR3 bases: TGTGCCAGCAGTGCTAGCACCGGGGAGCTGTTTTTT. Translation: CASSASTGELFF.

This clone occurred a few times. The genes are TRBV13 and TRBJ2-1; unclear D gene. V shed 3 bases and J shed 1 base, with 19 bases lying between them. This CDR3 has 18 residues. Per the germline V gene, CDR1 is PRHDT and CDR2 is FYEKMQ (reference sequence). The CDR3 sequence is CASSFAGFSLQSYNEQFF. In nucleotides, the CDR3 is TGTGCCAGCAGCTTTGCCGGGTTTAGTCTCCAGTCCTACAATGAGCAGTTCTTC.

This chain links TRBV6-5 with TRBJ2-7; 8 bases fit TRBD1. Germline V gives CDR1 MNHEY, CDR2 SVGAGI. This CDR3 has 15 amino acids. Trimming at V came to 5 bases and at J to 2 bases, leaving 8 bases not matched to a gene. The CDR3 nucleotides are TGTGCCAGCAGTCCGAAGGACAGGGAAGCCTACGAGCAGTACTTC. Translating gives CASSPKDREAYEQYF.

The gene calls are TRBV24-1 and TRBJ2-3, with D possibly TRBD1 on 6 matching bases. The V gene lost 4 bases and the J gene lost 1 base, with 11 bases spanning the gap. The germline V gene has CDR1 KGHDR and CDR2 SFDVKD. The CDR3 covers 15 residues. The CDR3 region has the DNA TGTGCCACCAGTGACTCAACAGGGCGCACAGATACGCAGTATTTT. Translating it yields CATSDSTGRTDTQYF.

CDR3 sequence: CASGEQELDTQYF. The CDR3 DNA reads TGCGCCAGCGGAGAACAGGAATTAGATACGCAGTATTTT. The chain couples TRBV10-1 to TRBJ2-3; D might be TRBD1 (5 bases). This CDR3 is built from 13 residues. V was pared by 8 bases and J by 5 bases, with 14 bases between. The germline V gene encodes CDR1 WNHNN and CDR2 SYGVQD (reference sequence).

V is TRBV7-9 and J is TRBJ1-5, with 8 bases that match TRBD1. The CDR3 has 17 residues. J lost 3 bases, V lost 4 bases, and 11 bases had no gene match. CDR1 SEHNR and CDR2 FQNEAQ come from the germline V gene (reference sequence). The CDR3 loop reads CASSYYDRGVVNQPQHF. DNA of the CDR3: TGTGCCAGCAGCTACTACGACAGGGGAGTTGTCAATCAGCCCCAGCATTTT. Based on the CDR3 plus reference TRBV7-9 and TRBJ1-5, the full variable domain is DTGVSQNPRHKITKRGQNVTFRCDPISEHNRLYWYRQTLGQGPEFLTYFQNEAQLEKSRLLSDRFSAERPKGSFSTLEIQRTEQGDSAMYLCASSYYDRGVVNQPQHFGDGTRLSIL.

The CDR3: CASSFAPFSETSGNTIYF. CDR3 sequence (DNA): TGTGCCAGCAGCTTTGCTCCATTCAGCGAAACCTCTGGAAACACCATATATTTT. The V and J genes are TRBV12-1 and TRBJ1-3. TRBV12-1 is annotated as a pseudogene. The CDR3 spans 18 residues.

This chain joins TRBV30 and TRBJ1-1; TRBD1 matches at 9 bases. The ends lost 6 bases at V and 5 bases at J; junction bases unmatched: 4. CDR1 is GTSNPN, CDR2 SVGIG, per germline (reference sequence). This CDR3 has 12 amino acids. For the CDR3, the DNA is TGTGCCTGCCAGACAGGGGGAACTGAAGCTTTCTTT. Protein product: CACQTGGTEAFF.

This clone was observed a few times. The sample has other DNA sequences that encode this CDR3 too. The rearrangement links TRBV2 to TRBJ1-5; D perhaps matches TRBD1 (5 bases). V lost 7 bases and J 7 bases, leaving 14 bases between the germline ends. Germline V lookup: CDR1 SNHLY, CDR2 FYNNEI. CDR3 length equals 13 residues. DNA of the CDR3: TGTGCCAGCACTCTGGGGGTTGGCCAGCCCCAGCATTTT. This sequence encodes CASTLGVGQPQHF.

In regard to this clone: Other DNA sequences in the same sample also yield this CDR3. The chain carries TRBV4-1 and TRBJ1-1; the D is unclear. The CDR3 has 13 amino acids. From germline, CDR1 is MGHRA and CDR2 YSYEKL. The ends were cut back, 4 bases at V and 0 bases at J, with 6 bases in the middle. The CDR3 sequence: CASSLSLNTEAFF. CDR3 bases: TGCGCCAGCAGCCTATCATTGAACACTGAAGCTTTCTTT.

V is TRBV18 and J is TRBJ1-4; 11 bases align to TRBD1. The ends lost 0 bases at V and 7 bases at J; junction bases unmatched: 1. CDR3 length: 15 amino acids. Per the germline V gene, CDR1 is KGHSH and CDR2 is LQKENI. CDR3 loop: CASSPPGQGGEKLFF. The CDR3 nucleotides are TGTGCCAGCTCACCACCGGGACAGGGGGGTGAAAAACTGTTTTTT.

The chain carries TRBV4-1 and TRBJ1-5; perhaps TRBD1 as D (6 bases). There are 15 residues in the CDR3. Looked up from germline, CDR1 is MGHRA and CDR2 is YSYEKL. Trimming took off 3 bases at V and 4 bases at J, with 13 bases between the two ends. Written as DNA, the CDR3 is TGCGCCAGCAGCCAGTATCAAGGACAGAATCAGCCCCAGCATTTT. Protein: CASSQYQGQNQPQHF.

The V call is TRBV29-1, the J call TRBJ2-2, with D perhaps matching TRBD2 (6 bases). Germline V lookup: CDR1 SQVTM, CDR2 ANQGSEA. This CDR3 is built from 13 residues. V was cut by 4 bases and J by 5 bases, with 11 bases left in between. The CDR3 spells CSVAGEPTGELFF. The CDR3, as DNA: TGCAGCGTTGCGGGGGAACCAACCGGGGAGCTGTTTTTT.

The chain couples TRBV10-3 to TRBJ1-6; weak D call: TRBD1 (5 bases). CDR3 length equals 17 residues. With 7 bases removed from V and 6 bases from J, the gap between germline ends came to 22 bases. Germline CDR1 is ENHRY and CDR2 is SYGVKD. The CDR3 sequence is CAINSQMGPFFNSPLHF. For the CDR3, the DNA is TGTGCCATCAATTCACAGATGGGGCCCTTCTTTAATTCACCCCTCCACTTT.